This TCR beta chain was recorded in a study of cytomegalovirus exposure and HLA in healthy donors. This CDR3 comprises 15 residues. The germline CDR1 and CDR2 sequences are MNHNS and SASEGT. Trimming took off 6 bases at V and 5 bases at J, with 16 bases between the two ends. Primers for the PCR totalled 60 Vbeta and 13 Jbeta. Data came from immunoSEQ multiplex PCR; TCRdb stores just in-frame clones and leaves some out. The top ten hold more than 1.5% of the sample, which has 150,000 to 200,000 clones, roughly four fifths seen once. The TCR originated in a man aged 18-30 years in good health and CMV-seronegative. The J gene is TRBJ2-2, the V gene TRBV6-1, with D possibly matching TRBD1 (6 bases). The sequencing sample was made of PBMCs. The CDR3 region is CASRKAGVRTGELFF. CDR3 coding DNA: TGTGCCAGCAGAAAAGCAGGGGTGCGAACCGGGGAGCTGTTTTTT.